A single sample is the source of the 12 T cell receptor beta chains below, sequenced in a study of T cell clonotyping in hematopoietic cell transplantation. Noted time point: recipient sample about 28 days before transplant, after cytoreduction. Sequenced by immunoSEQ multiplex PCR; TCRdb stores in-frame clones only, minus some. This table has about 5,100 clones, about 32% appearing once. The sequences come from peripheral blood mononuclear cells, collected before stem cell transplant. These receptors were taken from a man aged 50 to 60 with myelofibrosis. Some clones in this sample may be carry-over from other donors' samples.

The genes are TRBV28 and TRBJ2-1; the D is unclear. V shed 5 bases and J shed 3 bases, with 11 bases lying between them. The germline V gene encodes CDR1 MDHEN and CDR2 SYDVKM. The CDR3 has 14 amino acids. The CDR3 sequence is CASSPNDNYNEQFF. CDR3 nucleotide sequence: TGTGCCAGCAGTCCCAACGACAACTACAATGAGCAGTTCTTC.

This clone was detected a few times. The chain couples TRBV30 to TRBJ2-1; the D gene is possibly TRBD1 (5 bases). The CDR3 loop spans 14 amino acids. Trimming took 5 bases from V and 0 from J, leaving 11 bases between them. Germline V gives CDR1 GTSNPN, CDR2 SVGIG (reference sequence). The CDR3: CAWEGESSYNEQFF. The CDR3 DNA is TGTGCCTGGGAAGGGGAAAGCTCCTACAATGAGCAGTTCTTC. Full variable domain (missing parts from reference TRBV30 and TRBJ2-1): SQTIHQWPATLVQPVGSPLSLECTVEGTSNPNLYWYRQAAGRGLQLLFYSVGIGQISSEVPQNLSASRPQDRQFILSSKKLLLSDSGFYLCAWEGESSYNEQFFGPGTRLTVL.

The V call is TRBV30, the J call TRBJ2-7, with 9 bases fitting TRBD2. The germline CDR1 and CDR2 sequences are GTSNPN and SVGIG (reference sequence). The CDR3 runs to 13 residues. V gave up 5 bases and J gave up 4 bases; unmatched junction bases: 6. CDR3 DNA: TGTGCCTGGCTGGGGCGGGAGGGTTACGAGCAGTACTTC. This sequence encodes CAWLGREGYEQYF.

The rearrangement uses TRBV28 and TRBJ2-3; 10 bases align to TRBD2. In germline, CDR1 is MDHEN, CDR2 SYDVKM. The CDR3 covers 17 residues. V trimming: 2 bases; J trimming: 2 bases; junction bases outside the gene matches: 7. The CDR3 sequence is CASSLEASGGTTDTQYF. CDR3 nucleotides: TGTGCCAGCAGTTTAGAAGCTAGCGGGGGCACCACAGATACGCAGTATTTT.

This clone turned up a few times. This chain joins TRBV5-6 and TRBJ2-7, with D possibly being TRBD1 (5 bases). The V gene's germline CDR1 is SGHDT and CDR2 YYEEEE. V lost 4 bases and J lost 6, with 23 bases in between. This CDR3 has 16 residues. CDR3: CASSLYKLTVSGEQYF. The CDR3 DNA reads TGTGCCAGCAGCCTATACAAACTGACAGTTTCGGGCGAGCAGTACTTC.

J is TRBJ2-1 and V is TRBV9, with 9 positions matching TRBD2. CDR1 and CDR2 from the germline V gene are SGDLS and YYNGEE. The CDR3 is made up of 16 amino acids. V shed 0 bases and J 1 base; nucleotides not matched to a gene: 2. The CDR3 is CASSVDLAGSYNEQFF. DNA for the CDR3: TGTGCCAGCAGCGTAGATCTAGCGGGATCCTACAATGAGCAGTTCTTC.

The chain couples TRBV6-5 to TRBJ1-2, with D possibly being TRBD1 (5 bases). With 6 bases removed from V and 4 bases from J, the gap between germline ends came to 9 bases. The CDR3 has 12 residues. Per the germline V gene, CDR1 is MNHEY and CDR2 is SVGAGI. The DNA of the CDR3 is TGTGCCAGCAGCCAGGGCTTCTATGGCTACACCTTC. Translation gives CASSQGFYGYTF.

The DNA of the CDR3 is TGTGCCAGCAGTTCCTGGGGGGGACAGGAGACCCAGTACTTC. It is translated as CASSSWGGQETQYF. V and J are TRBV25-1 and TRBJ2-5; tentatively, D is TRBD1 or TRBD2 (7 bases each). V was clipped by 5 bases and J by 5 bases, with 15 bases between them. The CDR3 is 14 residues long. The V gene's germline CDR1 is MGHDK and CDR2 SYGVNS.

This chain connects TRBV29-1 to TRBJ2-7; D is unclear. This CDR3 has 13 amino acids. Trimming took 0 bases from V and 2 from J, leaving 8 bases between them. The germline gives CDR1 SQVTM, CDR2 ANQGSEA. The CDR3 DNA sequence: TGCAGCGTTGAAGAAAACCTAACCTACGAGCAGTACTTC. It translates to CSVEENLTYEQYF.

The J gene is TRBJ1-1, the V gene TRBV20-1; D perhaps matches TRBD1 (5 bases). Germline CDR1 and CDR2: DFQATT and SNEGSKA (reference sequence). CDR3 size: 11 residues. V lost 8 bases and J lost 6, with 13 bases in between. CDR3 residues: CSSRRGAEAFF. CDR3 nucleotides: TGCAGTTCCCGACGGGGGGCTGAAGCTTTCTTT.

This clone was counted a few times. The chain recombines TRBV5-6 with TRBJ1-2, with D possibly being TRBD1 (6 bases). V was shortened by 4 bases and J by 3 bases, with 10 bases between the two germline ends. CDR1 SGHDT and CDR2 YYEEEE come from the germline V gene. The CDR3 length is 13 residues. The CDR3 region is CASSGQGYYGYTF. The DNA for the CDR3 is TGTGCCAGCAGCGGCCAGGGGTACTATGGCTACACCTTC.

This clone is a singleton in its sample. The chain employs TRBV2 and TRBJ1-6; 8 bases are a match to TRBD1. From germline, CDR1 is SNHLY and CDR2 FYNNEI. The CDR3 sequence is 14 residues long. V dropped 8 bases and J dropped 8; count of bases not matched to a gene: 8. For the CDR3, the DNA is TGTGCCAGCCACGCGGAGACAGGGGATTCACCCCTCCACTTT. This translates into CASHAETGDSPLHF.